This is a list of T cell receptor beta chains from one sample in a study of beta chain features in type 1 diabetes. Generated by immunoSEQ multiplex PCR, the TCRdb table keeps only in-frame clones and is missing some. The table shows 160,000 or so clones, with over 8.5% occurring only once. The sequenced material came from central memory CD4+ T cells from blood. The receptors were gathered from a man between 18 and 29 years old in good health. The CDR3 runs from the conserved cysteine through the conserved F or W. Each record gives: J gene, V gene, clone size, D gene, CDR3 length, CDR3 DNA, CDR3 protein. A D gene is named only where the DNA matches it firmly. Size tells how often a clone was seen (once, few, many) or the class of an expanded clone, and some rows leave it out.

J gene: TRBJ2-1
V gene: TRBV9
clone size: few
D gene: .
CDR3 length: 14
CDR3 DNA: TGTGCCAGCAGCAACAAAGGACGGATTAATGAGCAGTTCTTC
CDR3 protein: CASSNKGRINEQFF

J gene: TRBJ2-7
V gene: TRBV15
clone size: few
D gene: .
CDR3 length: 13
CDR3 DNA: TGTGCCACCAGCAGTTCGGGAACCTACGAGCAGTACTTC
CDR3 protein: CATSSSGTYEQYF

J gene: TRBJ1-2
V gene: TRBV7-2
clone size: few
D gene: TRBD1
CDR3 length: 14
CDR3 DNA: TGTGCCAGCAGCTTACGGGACAGCCCTTATGGCTACACCTTC
CDR3 protein: CASSLRDSPYGYTF

J gene: TRBJ2-3
V gene: TRBV5-1
clone size: .
D gene: TRBD2
CDR3 length: 16
CDR3 DNA: TGCGCCAGCAGCTTGGTGACTAGCTCAAGCACAGATACGCAGTATTTT
CDR3 protein: CASSLVTSSSTDTQYF

J gene: TRBJ2-1
V gene: TRBV18
clone size: .
D gene: TRBD2
CDR3 length: 13
CDR3 DNA: TGTGCCAGCTCACCGGGGAGGGACAATGAGCAGTTCTTC
CDR3 protein: CASSPGRDNEQFF

J gene: TRBJ1-2
V gene: TRBV6-5
clone size: few
D gene: TRBD1
CDR3 length: 14
CDR3 DNA: TGTGCCAGCAGTTTCGCCCGGGACAGGGTTGTCTACACCTTC
CDR3 protein: CASSFARDRVVYTF

J gene: TRBJ2-7
V gene: TRBV7-3
clone size: few
D gene: TRBD1
CDR3 length: 15
CDR3 DNA: TGTGCCAGCAGCTTAGGGGACAGGGCCTCCTACGAGCAGTACTTC
CDR3 protein: CASSLGDRASYEQYF

J gene: TRBJ2-6
V gene: TRBV11-1
clone size: few
D gene: .
CDR3 length: 14
CDR3 DNA: TGTGCCAGCATGCCTGACACGTGGGCCAACGTCCTGACTTTC
CDR3 protein: CASMPDTWANVLTF

J gene: TRBJ1-3
V gene: TRBV6-5
clone size: .
D gene: .
CDR3 length: 15
CDR3 DNA: TGTGCCAGCAGGGCACCCCCGGGGTACGGAAACACCATATATTTT
CDR3 protein: CASRAPPGYGNTIYF

J gene: TRBJ2-5
V gene: TRBV29-1
clone size: .
D gene: .
CDR3 length: 15
CDR3 DNA: TGCAGCGTCCAGAAGGGGTCAGGGCCACAAGAGACCCAGTACTTC
CDR3 protein: CSVQKGSGPQETQYF

J gene: TRBJ2-1
V gene: TRBV2
clone size: few
D gene: .
CDR3 length: 11
CDR3 DNA: TGTGCCAGCAGCTTGGGCGGCGAGCAGTTCTTC
CDR3 protein: CASSLGGEQFF

J gene: TRBJ2-5
V gene: TRBV5-1
clone size: few
D gene: .
CDR3 length: 12
CDR3 DNA: TGCGCCAGCAGACTAGCCCAAGAGACCCAGTACTTC
CDR3 protein: CASRLAQETQYF

J gene: TRBJ1-3
V gene: TRBV30
clone size: few
D gene: .
CDR3 length: 14
CDR3 DNA: TGTGCCTCGGATCGGGGGTTATCTGGAAACACCATATATTTT
CDR3 protein: CASDRGLSGNTIYF

J gene: TRBJ2-6
V gene: TRBV9
clone size: few
D gene: .
CDR3 length: 18
CDR3 DNA: TGTGCCAGCAGCCCTAGAAGGTCGACTGACTCTGGGGCCAACGTCCTGACTTTC
CDR3 protein: CASSPRRSTDSGANVLTF

J gene: TRBJ2-1
V gene: TRBV14
clone size: .
D gene: .
CDR3 length: 12
CDR3 DNA: TGTGCCAGCAGCCAAGATCACGGACTTACGTTCTTC
CDR3 protein: CASSQDHGLTFF

J gene: TRBJ1-2
V gene: TRBV10-3
clone size: few
D gene: .
CDR3 length: 15
CDR3 DNA: TGTGCCAGCAGTTACGAGACAGCGCCGAACTATGGCTACACCTTC
CDR3 protein: CASSYETAPNYGYTF

J gene: TRBJ2-1
V gene: TRBV9
clone size: .
D gene: .
CDR3 length: 16
CDR3 DNA: TGTGCCAGCAGCGCCATAAGGGGCGGGGGCAAGAATGAGCAGTTCTTC
CDR3 protein: CASSAIRGGGKNEQFF

J gene: TRBJ2-3
V gene: TRBV6-5
clone size: few
D gene: TRBD1
CDR3 length: 14
CDR3 DNA: TGTGCCAGCCGACAGGGCGCGAAGAGTGATACGCAGTATTTT
CDR3 protein: CASRQGAKSDTQYF